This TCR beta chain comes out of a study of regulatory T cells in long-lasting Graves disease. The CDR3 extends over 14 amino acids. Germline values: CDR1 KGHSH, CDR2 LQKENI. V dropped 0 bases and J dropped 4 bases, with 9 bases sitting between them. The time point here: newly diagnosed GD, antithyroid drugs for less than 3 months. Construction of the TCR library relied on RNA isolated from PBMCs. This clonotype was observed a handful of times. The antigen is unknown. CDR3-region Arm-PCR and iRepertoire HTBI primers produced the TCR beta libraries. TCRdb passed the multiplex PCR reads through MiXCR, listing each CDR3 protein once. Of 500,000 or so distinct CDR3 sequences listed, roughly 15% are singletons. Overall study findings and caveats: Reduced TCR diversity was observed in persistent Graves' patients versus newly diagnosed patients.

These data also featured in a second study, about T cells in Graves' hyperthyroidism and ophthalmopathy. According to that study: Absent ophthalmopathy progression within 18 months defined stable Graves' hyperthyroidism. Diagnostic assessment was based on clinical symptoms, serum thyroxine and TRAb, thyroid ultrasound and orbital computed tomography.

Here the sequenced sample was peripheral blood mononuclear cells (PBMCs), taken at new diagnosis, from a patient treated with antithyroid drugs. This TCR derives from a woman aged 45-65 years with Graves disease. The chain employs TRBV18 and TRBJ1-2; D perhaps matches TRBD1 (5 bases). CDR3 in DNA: TGTGCCAGCTCACCACCGAAGGGGACCTATGGCTACACCTTC. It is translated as CASSPPKGTYGYTF.